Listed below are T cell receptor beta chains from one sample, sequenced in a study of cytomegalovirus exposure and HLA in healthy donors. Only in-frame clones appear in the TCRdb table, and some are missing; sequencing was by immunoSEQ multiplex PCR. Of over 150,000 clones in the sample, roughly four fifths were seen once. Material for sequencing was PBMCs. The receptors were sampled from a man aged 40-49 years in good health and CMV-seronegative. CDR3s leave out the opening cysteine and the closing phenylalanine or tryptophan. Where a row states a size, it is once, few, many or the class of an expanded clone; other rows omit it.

CDR3: ASSREESEQY
J: TRBJ2-7
V: TRBV5-1
length: 10
size: once

CDR3: ASSVVPGPPYNEQF
J: TRBJ2-1
V: TRBV9
length: 14
size: once

CDR3: SARGLDTYEQY
J: TRBJ2-7
V: TRBV29-1
length: 11
size: -

CDR3: ASSLAEGLELH
J: TRBJ1-6
V: TRBV7-9
length: 11
size: -

CDR3: ASSLGGDPNQPQH
J: TRBJ1-5
V: TRBV7-2
length: 13
size: -

CDR3: ASSSGYSYEQY
J: TRBJ2-7
V: TRBV27
length: 11
size: -

CDR3: ASSARGGRRESETQY
J: TRBJ2-5
V: TRBV9
length: 15
size: -

CDR3: ASSPRRQGLYGYT
J: TRBJ1-2
V: TRBV5-5
length: 13
size: -

CDR3: ASSERGSGANVLT
J: TRBJ2-6
V: TRBV2
length: 13
size: -

CDR3: ASSLARGWADTQY
J: TRBJ2-3
V: TRBV5-4
length: 13
size: few

CDR3: AWSLTHPGSYNEQF
J: TRBJ2-1
V: TRBV30
length: 14
size: -

CDR3: ASSLSGQGHQPQH
J: TRBJ1-5
V: TRBV7-9
length: 13
size: -

CDR3: ASSHRLASIDEQF
J: TRBJ2-1
V: TRBV6-6
length: 13
size: few

CDR3: SGAGDGYT
J: TRBJ1-2
V: TRBV20-1
length: 8
size: -

CDR3: ASSQGVPYGYT
J: TRBJ1-2
V: TRBV5-6
length: 11
size: once

CDR3: ASSIGDTEAF
J: TRBJ1-1
V: TRBV5-6
length: 10
size: few

CDR3: ASREGGKVYEQY
J: TRBJ2-7
V: TRBV11-3
length: 12
size: -

CDR3: ASSWTGDTGELF
J: TRBJ2-2
V: TRBV11-2
length: 12
size: -